This T cell receptor beta chain was sequenced in a study of blood T cells in healthy people across ages. Study as a whole: Every two T cells gave about one barcoded beta molecule via template switching.

The V end was cut by 3 bases, the J end by 2 bases, with 15 bases between. The CDR3 is 16 residues long. Germline V CDR1 and CDR2: SGHVS, FNYEAQ. A J-beta primer mix and a sample-barcoded 5' primer were used in a second PCR of roughly 7 to 12 cycles. TCRdb processed the 5' RACE reads anew with MiXCR; each CDR3 protein has one entry. The repertoire holds roughly 790,000 distinct CDR3 sequences, with roughly 44% as singletons. This clonotype showed up just once. The chain links TRBV7-6 to TRBJ2-3, with a weak D call TRBD2 (7 bases). The origin of this receptor is a woman in her fifties or sixties in good health. The sequenced sample consisted of blood. This CDR3 reads CASSFPQGRVTDTQYF. DNA of the CDR3: TGTGCCAGCAGCTTCCCCCAGGGGAGGGTCACAGATACGCAGTATTTT.